This TCR beta chain is drawn from a study of cytomegalovirus exposure and HLA in healthy donors. V lost 4 bases to trimming and J lost 12 bases, with 9 bases between them. The CDR3 is 11 amino acids. Germline lookup yields CDR1 MDHEN and CDR2 SYDVKM. A word on this clone: Its target is unknown.

Study findings and constraints: TCR beta V- and J-gene trimming, according to a later analysis, was linked to a missense DCLRE1C variant.

13 Jbeta primers and 60 Vbeta primers were used for the PCR. The method was immunoSEQ multiplex PCR; TCRdb's version includes in-frame clones alone and lacks a portion of them. Here the sample spans about 170,000 clones, approximately 81% being singletons. The J gene is TRBJ1-4, the V gene TRBV28; perhaps TRBD1 as D (5 bases). The source material was PBMCs. The receptor was isolated from a male donor in good health and CMV-seronegative. CDR3 DNA: TGTGCCAGCAGTTATGGGGCGGAACTGTTTTTT. Translating it yields CASSYGAELFF.